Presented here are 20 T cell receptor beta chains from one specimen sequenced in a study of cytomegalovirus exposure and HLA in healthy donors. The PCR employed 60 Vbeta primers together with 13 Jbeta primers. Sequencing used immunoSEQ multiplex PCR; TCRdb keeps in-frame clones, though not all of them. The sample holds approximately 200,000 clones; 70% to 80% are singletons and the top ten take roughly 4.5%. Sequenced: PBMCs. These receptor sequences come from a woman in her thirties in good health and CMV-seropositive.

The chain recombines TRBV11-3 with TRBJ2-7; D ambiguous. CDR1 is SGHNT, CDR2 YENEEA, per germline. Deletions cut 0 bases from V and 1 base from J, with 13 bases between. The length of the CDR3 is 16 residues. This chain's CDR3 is CASSLDRTVGSYEQYF. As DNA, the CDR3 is TGTGCCAGCAGCTTAGATCGAACAGTAGGATCCTACGAGCAGTACTTC.

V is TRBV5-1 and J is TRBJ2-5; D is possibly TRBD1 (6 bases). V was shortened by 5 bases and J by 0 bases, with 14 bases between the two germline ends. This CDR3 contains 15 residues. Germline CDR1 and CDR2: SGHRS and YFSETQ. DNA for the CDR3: TGCGCCAGCAGACAACTACAGGGAGACCAAGAGACCCAGTACTTC. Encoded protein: CASRQLQGDQETQYF.

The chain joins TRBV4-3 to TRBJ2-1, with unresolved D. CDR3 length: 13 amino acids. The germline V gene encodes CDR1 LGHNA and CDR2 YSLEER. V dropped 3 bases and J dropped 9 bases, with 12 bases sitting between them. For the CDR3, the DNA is TGCGCCAGCAGCCAGTCCCACTCGGGTGAGCAGTTCTTC. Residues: CASSQSHSGEQFF.

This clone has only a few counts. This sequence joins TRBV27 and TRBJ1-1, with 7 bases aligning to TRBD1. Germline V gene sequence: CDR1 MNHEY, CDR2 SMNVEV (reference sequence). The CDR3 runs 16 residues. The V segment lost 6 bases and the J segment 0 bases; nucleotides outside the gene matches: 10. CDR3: CASSETGTDMNTEAFF. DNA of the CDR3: TGTGCCAGCAGCGAAACCGGGACAGACATGAACACTGAAGCTTTCTTT.

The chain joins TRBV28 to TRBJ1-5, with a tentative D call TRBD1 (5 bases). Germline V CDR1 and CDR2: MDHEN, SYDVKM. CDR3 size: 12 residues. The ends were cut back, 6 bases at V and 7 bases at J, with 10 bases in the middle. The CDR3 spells CASRLGGQPQHF. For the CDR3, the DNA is TGTGCCAGCAGATTGGGGGGACAGCCCCAGCATTTT. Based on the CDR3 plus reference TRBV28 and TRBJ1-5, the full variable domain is DVKVTQSSRYLVKRTGEKVFLECVQDMDHENMFWYRQDPGLGLRLIYFSYDVKMKEKGDIPEGYSVSREKKERFSLILESASTNQTSMYLCASRLGGQPQHFGDGTRLSIL.

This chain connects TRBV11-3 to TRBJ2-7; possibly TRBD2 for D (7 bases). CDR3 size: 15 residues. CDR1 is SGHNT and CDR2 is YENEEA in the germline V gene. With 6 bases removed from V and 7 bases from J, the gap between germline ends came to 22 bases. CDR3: CASRRLGGPSNEQYF. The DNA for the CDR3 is TGTGCCAGCAGGCGTCTCGGGGGGCCGAGTAATGAGCAGTACTTC.

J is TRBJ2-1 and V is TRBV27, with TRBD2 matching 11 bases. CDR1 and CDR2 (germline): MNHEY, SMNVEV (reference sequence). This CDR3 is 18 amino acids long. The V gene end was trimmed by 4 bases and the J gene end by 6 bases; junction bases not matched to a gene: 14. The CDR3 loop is CASSSHPPSGGRANEQFF. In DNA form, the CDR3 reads TGTGCCAGCAGTTCCCACCCTCCTAGCGGGGGGAGGGCCAATGAGCAGTTCTTC.

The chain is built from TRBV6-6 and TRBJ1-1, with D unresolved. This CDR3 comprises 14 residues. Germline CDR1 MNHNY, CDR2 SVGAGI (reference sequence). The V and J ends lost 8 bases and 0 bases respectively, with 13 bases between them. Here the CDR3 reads CASADTPMNTEAFF. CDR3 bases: TGTGCCAGCGCCGACACTCCAATGAACACTGAAGCTTTCTTT.

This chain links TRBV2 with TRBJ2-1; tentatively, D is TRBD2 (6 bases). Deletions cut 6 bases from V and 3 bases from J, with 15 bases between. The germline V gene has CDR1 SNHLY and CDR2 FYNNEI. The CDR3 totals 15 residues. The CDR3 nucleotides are TGTGCCAGCAGACCGGGACTCGTAAACTACAATGAGCAGTTCTTC. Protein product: CASRPGLVNYNEQFF.

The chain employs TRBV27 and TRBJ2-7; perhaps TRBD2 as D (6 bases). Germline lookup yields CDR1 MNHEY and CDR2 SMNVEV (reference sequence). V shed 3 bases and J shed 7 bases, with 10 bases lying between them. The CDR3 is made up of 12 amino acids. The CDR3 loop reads CASSFFAGEQYF. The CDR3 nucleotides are TGTGCCAGCAGTTTTTTCGCGGGGGAGCAGTACTTC.

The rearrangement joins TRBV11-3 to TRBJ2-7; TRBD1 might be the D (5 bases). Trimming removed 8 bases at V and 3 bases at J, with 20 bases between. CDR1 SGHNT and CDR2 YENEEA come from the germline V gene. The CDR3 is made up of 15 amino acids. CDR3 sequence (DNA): TGTGCCAGCTGTTGTGGACACCTAAAACTCTACGAGCAGTACTTC. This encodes CASCCGHLKLYEQYF.

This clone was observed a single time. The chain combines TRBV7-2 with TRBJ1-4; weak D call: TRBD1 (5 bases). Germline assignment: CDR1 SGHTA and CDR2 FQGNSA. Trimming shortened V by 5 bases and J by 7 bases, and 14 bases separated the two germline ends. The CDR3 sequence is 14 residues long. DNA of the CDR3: TGTGCCAGCAGCCGGCCAGGGTTAAGTGAAAAACTGTTTTTT. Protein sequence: CASSRPGLSEKLFF.

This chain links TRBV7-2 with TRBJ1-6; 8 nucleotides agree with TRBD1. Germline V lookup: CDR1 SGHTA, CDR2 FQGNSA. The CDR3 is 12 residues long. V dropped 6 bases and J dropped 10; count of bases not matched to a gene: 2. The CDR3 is CASRTGVSPLHF. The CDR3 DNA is TGTGCCAGCAGGACAGGGGTATCACCCCTCCACTTT.

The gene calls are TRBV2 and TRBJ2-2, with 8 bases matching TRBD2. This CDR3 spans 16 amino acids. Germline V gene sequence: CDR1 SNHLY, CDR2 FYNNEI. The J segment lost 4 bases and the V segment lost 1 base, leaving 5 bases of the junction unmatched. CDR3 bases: TGTGCCAGCAGTGAAGACGGGGGGGCGGGCACCGGGGAGCTGTTTTTT. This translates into CASSEDGGAGTGELFF. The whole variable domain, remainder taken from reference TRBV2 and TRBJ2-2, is EPEVTQTPSHQVTQMGQEVILRCVPISNHLYFYWYRQILGQKVEFLVSFYNNEISEKSEIFDDQFSVERPDGSNFTLKIRSTKLEDSAMYFCASSEDGGAGTGELFFGEGSRLTVL.

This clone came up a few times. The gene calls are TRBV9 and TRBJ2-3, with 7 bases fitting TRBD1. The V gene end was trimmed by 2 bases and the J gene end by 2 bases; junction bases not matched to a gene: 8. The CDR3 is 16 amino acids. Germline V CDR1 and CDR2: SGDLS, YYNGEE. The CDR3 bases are TGTGCCAGCAGCGTTAGACAGGGATCTCCCACAGATACGCAGTATTTT. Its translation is CASSVRQGSPTDTQYF.

This CDR3 reads CASSTPTGRKLFF. CDR3 nucleotide sequence: TGCGCCAGCAGCACGCCGACAGGGAGGAAACTGTTTTTT. The chain uses TRBV5-1 and TRBJ1-4, with 7 bases fitting TRBD1. From germline, CDR1 is SGHRS and CDR2 YFSETQ. CDR3 size: 13 residues. V lost 4 bases to trimming and J lost 11 bases; unmatched junction nucleotides: 8.

CDR3 nucleotide sequence: TGTGCCATCAGTGCAGGACAGGGGGCTCGAGAGACCCAGTACTTC. Protein product: CAISAGQGARETQYF. The chain combines TRBV10-3 with TRBJ2-5; 11 bases map to TRBD1. CDR3 length: 15 residues. Germline CDR1 reads ENHRY; CDR2 reads SYGVKD. With V trimmed by 4 bases and J by 4 bases, 5 bases remained unmatched.

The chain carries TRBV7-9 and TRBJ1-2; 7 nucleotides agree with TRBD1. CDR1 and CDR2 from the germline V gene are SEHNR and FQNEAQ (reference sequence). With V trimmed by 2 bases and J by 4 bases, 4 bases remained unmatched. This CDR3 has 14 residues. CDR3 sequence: CASSLSRDSYGYTF. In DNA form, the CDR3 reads TGTGCCAGCAGCTTATCCCGGGACAGCTATGGCTACACCTTC.

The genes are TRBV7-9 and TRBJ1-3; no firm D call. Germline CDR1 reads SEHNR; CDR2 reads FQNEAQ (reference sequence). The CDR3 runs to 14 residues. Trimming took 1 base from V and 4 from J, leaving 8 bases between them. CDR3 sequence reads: CASSLGGAGNTIYF. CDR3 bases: TGTGCCAGCAGCTTAGGGGGAGCAGGAAACACCATATATTTT.

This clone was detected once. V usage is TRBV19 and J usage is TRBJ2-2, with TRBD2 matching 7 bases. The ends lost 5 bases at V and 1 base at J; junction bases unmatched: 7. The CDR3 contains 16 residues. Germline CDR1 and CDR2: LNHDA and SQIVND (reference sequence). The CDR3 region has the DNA TGTGCCAGTAGTGGGACGCGCGGGGGGAACACCGGGGAGCTGTTTTTT. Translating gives CASSGTRGGNTGELFF.